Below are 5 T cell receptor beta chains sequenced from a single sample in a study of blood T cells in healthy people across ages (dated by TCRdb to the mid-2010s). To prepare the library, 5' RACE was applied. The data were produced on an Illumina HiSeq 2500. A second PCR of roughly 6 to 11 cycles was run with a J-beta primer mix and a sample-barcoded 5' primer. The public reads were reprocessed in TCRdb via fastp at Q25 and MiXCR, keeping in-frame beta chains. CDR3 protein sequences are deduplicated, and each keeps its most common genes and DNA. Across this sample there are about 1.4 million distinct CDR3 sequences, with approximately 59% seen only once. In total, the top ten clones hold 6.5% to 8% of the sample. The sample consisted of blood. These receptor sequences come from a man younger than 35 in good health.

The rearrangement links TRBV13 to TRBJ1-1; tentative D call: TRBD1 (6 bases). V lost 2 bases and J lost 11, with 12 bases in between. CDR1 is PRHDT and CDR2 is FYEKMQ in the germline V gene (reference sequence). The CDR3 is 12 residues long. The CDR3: CASSLTPGEAFF. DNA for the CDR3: TGTGCCAGCAGCTTAACCCCAGGGGAGGCTTTCTTT.

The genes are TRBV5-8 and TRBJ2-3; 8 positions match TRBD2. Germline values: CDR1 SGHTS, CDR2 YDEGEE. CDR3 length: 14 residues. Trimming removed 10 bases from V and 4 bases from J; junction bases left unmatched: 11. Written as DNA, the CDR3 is TGTGCCTCCTCGGGAGGGGTCGATCCAGATACGCAGTATTTT. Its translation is CASSGGVDPDTQYF.

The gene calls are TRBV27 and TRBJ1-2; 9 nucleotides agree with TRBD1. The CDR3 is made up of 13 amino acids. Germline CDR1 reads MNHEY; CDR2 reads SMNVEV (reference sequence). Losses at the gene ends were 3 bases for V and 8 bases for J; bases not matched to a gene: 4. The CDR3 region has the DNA TGTGCCAGCAGTTTCACAGGGGGCCACGGCTACACCTTC. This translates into CASSFTGGHGYTF.

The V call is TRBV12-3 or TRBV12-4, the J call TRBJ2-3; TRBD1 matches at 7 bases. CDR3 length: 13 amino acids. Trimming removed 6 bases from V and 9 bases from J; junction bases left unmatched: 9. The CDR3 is CASSPEQGHTQYF. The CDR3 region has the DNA TGTGCCAGCAGCCCAGAACAGGGGCACACGCAGTATTTT.

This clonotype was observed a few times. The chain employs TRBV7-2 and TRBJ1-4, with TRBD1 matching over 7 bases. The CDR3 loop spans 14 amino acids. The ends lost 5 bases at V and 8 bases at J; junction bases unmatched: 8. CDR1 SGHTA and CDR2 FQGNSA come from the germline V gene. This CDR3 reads CASSPGGSQEKLFF. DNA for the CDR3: TGTGCCAGCAGCCCAGGGGGAAGTCAAGAAAAACTGTTTTTT.